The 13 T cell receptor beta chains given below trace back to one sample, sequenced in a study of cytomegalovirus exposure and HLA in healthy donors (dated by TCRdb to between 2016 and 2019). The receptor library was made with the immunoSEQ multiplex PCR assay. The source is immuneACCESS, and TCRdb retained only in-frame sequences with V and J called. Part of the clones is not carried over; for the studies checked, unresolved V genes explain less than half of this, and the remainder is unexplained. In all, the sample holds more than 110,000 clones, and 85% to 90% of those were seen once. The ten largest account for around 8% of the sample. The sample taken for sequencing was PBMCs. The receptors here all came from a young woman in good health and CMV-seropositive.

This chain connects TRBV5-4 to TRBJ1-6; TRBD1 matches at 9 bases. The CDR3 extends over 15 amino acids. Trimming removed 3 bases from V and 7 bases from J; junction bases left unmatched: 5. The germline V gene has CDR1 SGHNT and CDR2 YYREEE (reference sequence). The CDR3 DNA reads TGTGCCAGCAGCTCCCAAGGACAGGGGAATTCACCCCTCCACTTT. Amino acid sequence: CASSSQGQGNSPLHF.

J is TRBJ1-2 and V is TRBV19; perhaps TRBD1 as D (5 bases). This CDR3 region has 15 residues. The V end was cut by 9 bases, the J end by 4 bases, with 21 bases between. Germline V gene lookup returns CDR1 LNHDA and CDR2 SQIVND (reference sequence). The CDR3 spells CASAMTGTSTYGYTF. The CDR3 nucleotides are TGTGCCAGCGCGATGACCGGGACTTCCACCTATGGCTACACCTTC.

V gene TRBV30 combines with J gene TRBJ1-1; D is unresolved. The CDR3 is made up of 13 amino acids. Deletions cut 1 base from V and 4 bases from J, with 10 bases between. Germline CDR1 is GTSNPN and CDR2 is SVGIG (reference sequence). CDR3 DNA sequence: TGTGCCTGGAGTGAGTTGGGCACCACTGAAGCTTTCTTT. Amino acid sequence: CAWSELGTTEAFF.

The CDR3: CASSLAGSNQPQHF. The CDR3 DNA is TGTGCCAGCAGCTTGGCAGGTAGCAATCAGCCCCAGCATTTT. The genes are TRBV5-4 and TRBJ1-5, with unresolved D. CDR1 is SGHNT and CDR2 is YYREEE in the germline V gene (reference sequence). The V and J ends lost 0 bases and 0 bases respectively, with 4 bases between them. This CDR3 spans 14 amino acids.

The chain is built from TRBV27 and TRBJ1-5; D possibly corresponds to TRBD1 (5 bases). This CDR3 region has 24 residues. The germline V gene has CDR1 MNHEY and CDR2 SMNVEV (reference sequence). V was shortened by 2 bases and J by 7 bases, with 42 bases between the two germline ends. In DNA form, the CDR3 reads TGTGCCAGCAGTTTACCCGAGACGGGAAGGGAACGGGATCTCAAGGGTGGGACTAAACAGCCCCAGCATTTT. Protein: CASSLPETGRERDLKGGTKQPQHF.

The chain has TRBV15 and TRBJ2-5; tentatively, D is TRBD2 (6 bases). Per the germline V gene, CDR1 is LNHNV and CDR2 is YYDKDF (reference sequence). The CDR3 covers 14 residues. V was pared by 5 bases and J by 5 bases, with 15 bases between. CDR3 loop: CATSGSGSQETQYF. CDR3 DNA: TGTGCCACCAGCGGTAGCGGATCCCAGGAGACCCAGTACTTC.

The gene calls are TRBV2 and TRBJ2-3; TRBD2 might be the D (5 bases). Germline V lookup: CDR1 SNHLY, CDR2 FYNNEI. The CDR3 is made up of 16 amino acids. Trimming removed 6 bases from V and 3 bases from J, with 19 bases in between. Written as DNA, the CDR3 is TGTGCCAGCAGACAAACCTTTCTAGGGAGTACAGATACGCAGTATTTT. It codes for CASRQTFLGSTDTQYF. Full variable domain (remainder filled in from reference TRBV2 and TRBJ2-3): EPEVTQTPSHQVTQMGQEVILRCVPISNHLYFYWYRQILGQKVEFLVSFYNNEISEKSEIFDDQFSVERPDGSNFTLKIRSTKLEDSAMYFCASRQTFLGSTDTQYFGPGTRLTVL.

The DNA for the CDR3 is TGTGCCAGCATCTCCAGGGGGGACGAGCAGTACTTC. Protein: CASISRGDEQYF. The chain carries TRBV5-5 and TRBJ2-7; weak D call: TRBD1 (7 bases). CDR1 and CDR2 from the germline V gene are SGHKS and YYEKEE (reference sequence). This CDR3 region has 12 residues. Between the trimmed V and J ends, which lost 6 bases and 5 bases, there was a span of 12 bases.

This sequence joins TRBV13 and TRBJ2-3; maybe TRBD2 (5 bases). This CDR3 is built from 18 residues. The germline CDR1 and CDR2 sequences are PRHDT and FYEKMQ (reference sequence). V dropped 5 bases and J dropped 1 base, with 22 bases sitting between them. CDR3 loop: CASSPGLAVRPGTDTQYF. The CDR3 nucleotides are TGTGCCAGCAGCCCCGGACTGGCCGTAAGACCTGGCACAGATACGCAGTATTTT.

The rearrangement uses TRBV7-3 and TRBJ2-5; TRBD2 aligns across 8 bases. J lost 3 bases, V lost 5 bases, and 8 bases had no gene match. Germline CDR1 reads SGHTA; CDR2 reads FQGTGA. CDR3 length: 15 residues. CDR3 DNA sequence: TGTGCCAGCAGCAAAGGGGGGACTAGTGAAGAGACCCAGTACTTC. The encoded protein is CASSKGGTSEETQYF.

The CDR3 bases are TGCGCCAGCAGCCGAATAAACCGGGACAGGGGTGGCACCTTC. Translation gives CASSRINRDRGGTF. The chain is built from TRBV4-1 and TRBJ1-2, with 10 bases identical to TRBD1. After removal of 4 bases from V and 13 bases from J, the junction contained 12 bases not matched to a gene. CDR1 is MGHRA and CDR2 is YSYEKL in the germline V gene. The CDR3 is 14 amino acids.

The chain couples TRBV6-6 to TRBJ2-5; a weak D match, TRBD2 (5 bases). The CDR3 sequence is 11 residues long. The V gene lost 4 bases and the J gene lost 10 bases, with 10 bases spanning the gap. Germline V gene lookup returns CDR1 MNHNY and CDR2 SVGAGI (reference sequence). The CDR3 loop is CASSSKRDQYF. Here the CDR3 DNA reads TGTGCCAGCAGTTCCAAGAGGGACCAGTACTTC.

The CDR3 is CASSTGAGPYEQYF. In DNA form, the CDR3 reads TGTGCCAGTAGTACTGGGGCAGGGCCCTACGAGCAGTACTTC. The V and J genes are TRBV19 and TRBJ2-7; tentatively, D is TRBD1 (5 bases). V lost 4 bases and J lost 2, with 12 bases in between. From germline, CDR1 is LNHDA and CDR2 SQIVND (reference sequence). The CDR3 has 14 amino acids.